What follows are 28 T cell receptor beta chains derived from one specimen sequenced in a study of T-cell memory formation after mild COVID-19. TCRdb reanalysed the 5' RACE reads using MiXCR and keeps one entry per CDR3 protein. Of some 350,000 distinct CDR3 sequences in the sample, roughly 13% were seen once. The sequenced sample was PBMCs or a T cell subset sorted from them (not recorded which). These receptors all come from a man in his late teens or twenties who had mild COVID-19 (a few samples of this study predate the infection). Cell type and time point are not known.

The J gene is TRBJ2-5, the V gene TRBV6-2 or TRBV6-3; the D gene could be TRBD1 or TRBD2 (5 bases each). V was trimmed by 7 bases and J by 7 bases, leaving 22 bases between them. Per germline, CDR1 MNHEY and CDR2 SVGEGT. The length of the CDR3 is 15 residues. The CDR3 protein is CASTTRDVSPGTQYF. The CDR3 DNA reads TGTGCCAGCACTACCCGGGACGTCAGTCCGGGGACCCAGTACTTC.

The chain recombines TRBV18 with TRBJ2-7; D possibly corresponds to TRBD1 (6 bases). Trimming left V 8 bases short and J 3 bases short, with 17 bases between. Germline assignment: CDR1 KGHSH and CDR2 LQKENI. The CDR3 is made up of 14 amino acids. CDR3 residues: CASAVDSRGYEQYF. For the CDR3, the DNA is TGTGCCAGCGCCGTGGACAGCCGGGGCTACGAGCAGTACTTC.

This chain joins TRBV4-3 and TRBJ2-6; perhaps TRBD2 as D (5 bases). The ends were cut back, 0 bases at V and 2 bases at J, with 8 bases in the middle. Germline V gene lookup returns CDR1 LGHNA and CDR2 YSLEER. The CDR3 totals 16 residues. The CDR3 region has the DNA TGCGCCAGCAGCCAAGACTCCGGGACTGGGGCCAACGTCCTGACTTTC. Translation gives CASSQDSGTGANVLTF.

The rearrangement links TRBV11-2 to TRBJ2-7; D is perhaps TRBD2 (5 bases). CDR3 length: 17 amino acids. Per the germline V gene, CDR1 is SGHAT and CDR2 is FQNNGV. Trimming pared 4 bases from V and 3 bases from J, leaving 22 bases between. CDR3 sequence reads: CASSSGMGPSPSYEQYF. CDR3 nucleotides: TGTGCCAGCAGCTCGGGGATGGGCCCATCTCCTAGCTACGAGCAGTACTTC.

This clonotype was counted at least ten times. The gene calls are TRBV5-6 and TRBJ1-1; D gene uncertain. V was pared by 0 bases and J by 0 bases, with 3 bases between. CDR1 is SGHDT and CDR2 is YYEEEE in the germline V gene. The CDR3 extends over 13 amino acids. CDR3 sequence reads: CASSLDVNTEAFF. In DNA, the CDR3 is TGTGCCAGCAGCTTGGATGTGAACACTGAAGCTTTCTTT.

The chain uses TRBV10-3 and TRBJ2-3, with D unclear. Per germline, CDR1 ENHRY and CDR2 SYGVKD. The CDR3 is 13 amino acids. Trimming pared 7 bases from V and 1 base from J, leaving 9 bases between. The CDR3 protein is CAITLAGTDTQYF. In DNA form, the CDR3 reads TGTGCCATCACACTCGCAGGCACAGATACGCAGTATTTT.

This rearrangement joins TRBV5-1 to TRBJ2-3; the D call may be TRBD1 or TRBD2 (6 bases each). This CDR3 has 14 residues. Germline V lookup: CDR1 SGHRS, CDR2 YFSETQ. Trimming cost V 4 bases and J 4 bases, with 13 bases left between them. The CDR3 protein is CASSRGTFADTQYF. The CDR3 DNA reads as TGCGCCAGCAGCCGGGGGACATTTGCAGATACGCAGTATTTT. Looking up the rest from reference TRBV5-1 and TRBJ2-3 gives the full variable domain: KAGVTQTPRYLIKTRGQQVTLSCSPISGHRSVSWYQQTPGQGLQFLFEYFSETQRNKGNFPGRFSGRQFSNSRSEMNVSTLELGDSALYLCASSRGTFADTQYFGPGTRLTVL.

The genes are TRBV5-1 and TRBJ1-6, with D possibly matching TRBD1 (5 bases). The V gene lost 4 bases and the J gene lost 9 bases, with 14 bases spanning the gap. This CDR3 has 14 amino acids. CDR1 and CDR2 from the germline V gene are SGHRS and YFSETQ. CDR3: CASSAEGTSSPLHF. The CDR3 nucleotides are TGCGCCAGCAGCGCGGAAGGGACCTCTTCACCCCTCCACTTT.

The chain recombines TRBV20-1 with TRBJ2-3; D not resolved. The germline V and J ends were trimmed by 0 bases and 4 bases, with 11 bases remaining between them. Germline values: CDR1 DFQATT, CDR2 SNEGSKA (reference sequence). The CDR3 totals 14 residues. The CDR3 region has the DNA TGCAGTGCTAGAGACGTAATCGGGTCAGATACGCAGTATTTT. This translates into CSARDVIGSDTQYF.

The chain recombines TRBV9 with TRBJ2-7, with D tentatively TRBD2 (5 bases). V shed 3 bases and J shed 7 bases, with 23 bases lying between them. This CDR3 has 16 amino acids. From germline, CDR1 is SGDLS and CDR2 YYNGEE. The CDR3 here is CASSAGPGSAGMEQYF. Written as DNA, the CDR3 is TGTGCCAGCAGCGCCGGGCCCGGCAGCGCCGGGATGGAGCAGTACTTC.

The chain combines TRBV12-3 or TRBV12-4 with TRBJ1-1, with D tentatively TRBD1 (5 bases). There are 14 residues in the CDR3. V lost 5 bases to trimming and J lost 6 bases, with 16 bases between them. CDR3 sequence reads: CASSPNGAEAEAFF. In DNA, the CDR3 is TGTGCCAGCAGTCCGAATGGGGCAGAGGCTGAAGCTTTCTTT.

This clonotype was counted between two and nine times. V and J are TRBV2 and TRBJ2-7, with TRBD2 identical over 8 bases. V gave up 1 base and J gave up 0 bases; unmatched junction bases: 11. The CDR3 is made up of 18 amino acids. The germline V gene encodes CDR1 SNHLY and CDR2 FYNNEI. CDR3 amino acids: CASSEGLSGAYFSYEQYV. The CDR3 nucleotides are TGTGCCAGCAGTGAAGGGCTTAGCGGGGCTTACTTCTCCTACGAGCAGTACGTC.

This chain joins TRBV7-6 and TRBJ2-1; the match to TRBD2 covers 9 bases. The length of the CDR3 is 18 residues. Germline lookup yields CDR1 SGHVS and CDR2 FNYEAQ. The J segment lost 7 bases and the V segment lost 1 base, leaving 14 bases of the junction unmatched. The CDR3 nucleotides read TGTGCCAGCAGCTTAGTCCGAAAGCGGGGGGCTTCTAGGAATGAGCAGTTCTTC. Translating it yields CASSLVRKRGASRNEQFF.

V gene TRBV6-1 combines with J gene TRBJ2-7; 7 bases match TRBD1. The CDR3 runs to 13 residues. With 3 bases clipped from V and 3 bases from J, the junction kept 2 bases outside the gene matches. From germline, CDR1 is MNHNS and CDR2 SASEGT. CDR3 bases: TGTGCCAGCAGTGAGACAGGGTTCTACGAGCAGTACGTC. Its protein product is CASSETGFYEQYV.

This chain uses TRBV11-2 with TRBJ1-5, with D unclear. The CDR3 is 14 amino acids. Germline V lookup: CDR1 SGHAT, CDR2 FQNNGV. V was cut by 1 base and J by 4 bases, with 8 bases left in between. The chain's CDR3 is CASSLGHQNQPQHF. The CDR3 nucleotides are TGTGCCAGCAGCTTAGGCCACCAAAATCAGCCCCAGCATTTT.

The CDR3 region has the DNA TGCGCCAGCAGCAAAGGGATAGCGGTAGCCAAAAACATTCAGTACTTC. It specifies CASSKGIAVAKNIQYF. The chain links TRBV4-1 to TRBJ2-4; D might be TRBD2 (6 bases). CDR3 length equals 16 residues. V dropped 5 bases and J dropped 0 bases, with 14 bases sitting between them. CDR1 MGHRA and CDR2 YSYEKL come from the germline V gene.

The chain links TRBV5-5 to TRBJ2-7; 7 positions agree with TRBD1. The germline V gene has CDR1 SGHKS and CDR2 YYEKEE (reference sequence). This CDR3 has 14 amino acids. The V segment lost 3 bases and the J segment 5 bases; nucleotides outside the gene matches: 8. The CDR3 region is CASSSTTGNDEQYF. CDR3 nucleotide sequence: TGTGCCAGCAGCTCGACGACAGGGAACGACGAGCAGTACTTC.

This clonotype was found a few times. V is TRBV18 and J is TRBJ2-7; D remains unclear. The CDR3 spans 16 residues. Trimming took off 0 bases at V and 2 bases at J, with 14 bases between the two ends. Germline CDR1 is KGHSH and CDR2 is LQKENI. The CDR3 nucleotides are TGTGCCAGCTCACCACCTAGTATCGGCCGGACCTACGAGCAGTACTTC. It translates to CASSPPSIGRTYEQYF.

In this sample, this clonotype turned up a few times. The chain is built from TRBV4-3 and TRBJ1-1; D gene unclear. Between the trimmed V and J ends, which lost 0 bases and 7 bases, there was a span of 9 bases. The V gene's germline CDR1 is LGHNA and CDR2 YSLEER. CDR3 length: 13 amino acids. The CDR3 DNA follows: TGCGCCAGCAGCCAAGATTATGGCAGTGAAGCTTTCTTT. Its translation is CASSQDYGSEAFF.

There are a few counts of this clonotype. The rearrangement links TRBV4-1 to TRBJ2-4, with D possibly TRBD1 on 6 matching bases. From germline, CDR1 is MGHRA and CDR2 YSYEKL. Trimming pared 3 bases from V and 6 bases from J, leaving 18 bases between. The CDR3 sequence is 16 residues long. The CDR3 loop reads CASSHPLQGRLNIQYF. DNA for the CDR3: TGCGCCAGCAGCCATCCTTTACAGGGCAGGTTAAACATTCAGTACTTC.

This clonotype has a handful of counts. V is TRBV7-2 and J is TRBJ2-7; D may match TRBD1 or TRBD2 (6 bases each). V lost 4 bases and J lost 4, with 17 bases in between. CDR1 SGHTA and CDR2 FQGNSA come from the germline V gene. The CDR3 is 15 residues long. The CDR3 DNA reads TGTGCCAGCAGCTGGAATTTGGGGGGCGGTTACGAGCAGTACTTC. Translated: CASSWNLGGGYEQYF.

This clonotype has just a few counts. This rearrangement joins TRBV20-1 to TRBJ2-1, with D possibly being TRBD1 (5 bases). The germline V gene encodes CDR1 DFQATT and CDR2 SNEGSKA (reference sequence). V gave up 3 bases and J gave up 8 bases, with 8 bases separating them. This CDR3 contains 11 residues. The CDR3 DNA follows: TGCAGTGCTAGTCAGGGCCATGAGCAGTTCTTC. It encodes CSASQGHEQFF.

In this sample, this clonotype turned up a few times. This rearrangement joins TRBV12-5 to TRBJ1-1; no clear D. Germline loops: CDR1 LGHNT, CDR2 FRNRAP. There are 13 residues in the CDR3. Trimming removed 4 bases from V and 1 base from J, with 7 bases in between. The chain's CDR3 is CASGSKTNTEAFF. The DNA for the CDR3 is TGTGCTAGTGGTTCGAAAACGAACACTGAAGCTTTCTTT. The whole variable domain, filled in from reference TRBV12-5 and TRBJ1-1, reads DARVTQTPRHKVTEMGQEVTMRCQPILGHNTVFWYRQTMMQGLELLAYFRNRAPLDDSGMPKDRFSAEMPDATLATLKIQPSEPRDSAVYFCASGSKTNTEAFFGQGTRLTVV.

The chain has TRBV5-1 and TRBJ2-2, with D possibly TRBD1 on 6 matching bases. The CDR3 has 14 residues. V lost 0 bases to trimming and J lost 7 bases, with 10 bases between them. CDR1 is SGHRS and CDR2 is YFSETQ in the germline V gene. The CDR3 region has the DNA TGCGCCAGCAGCTTGGACAGGGTGATCGGGGAGCTGTTTTTT. The encoded protein is CASSLDRVIGELFF.

This clonotype was detected a few times. This chain connects TRBV12-3 or TRBV12-4 to TRBJ2-3; the D gene could be TRBD1 or TRBD2 (5 bases each). V gave up 3 bases and J gave up 2 bases, with 9 bases separating them. CDR3 length: 14 amino acids. This chain's CDR3 is CASSFGTTTDTQYF. DNA for the CDR3: TGTGCCAGCAGTTTTGGGACCACCACAGATACGCAGTATTTT.

This clonotype was counted many times. This chain uses TRBV9 with TRBJ2-3; D gene ambiguous. The ends were cut back, 4 bases at V and 1 base at J, with 10 bases in the middle. This CDR3 spans 14 amino acids. Germline V CDR1 and CDR2: SGDLS, YYNGEE. The CDR3 DNA is TGTGCCAGCAGCCCCCTAGAACGCACAGATACGCAGTATTTT. It specifies CASSPLERTDTQYF.

The genes are TRBV6-5 and TRBJ2-7; 11 bases are a match to TRBD1. V dropped 4 bases and J dropped 5; count of bases not matched to a gene: 4. The CDR3 has 14 amino acids. Germline CDR1 is MNHEY and CDR2 is SVGAGI. The CDR3 is CASSSRTGGHEQYV. The DNA of the CDR3 is TGTGCCAGCAGTTCCCGGACAGGGGGCCACGAGCAGTACGTC.

At least ten counts were recorded for this clonotype. The V gene is TRBV4-1, the J gene TRBJ1-1; D possibly corresponds to TRBD1 (6 bases). In germline, CDR1 is MGHRA, CDR2 YSYEKL. The CDR3 runs 13 residues. The V end was cut by 4 bases, the J end by 10 bases, with 16 bases between. Here the CDR3 DNA reads TGCGCCAGCAGCCCCTTAGGTTTAGGGGGAGCTTTCTTT. It specifies CASSPLGLGGAFF.